This T cell receptor (beta chain) was identified during a study of T cells in Graves' hyperthyroidism and ophthalmopathy. RNA transcripts gave rise to amplified TCR beta CDR3 regions. A set of HTBI primers served as the primers for a first-round RT-PCR of the TCR CDR3. MiXCR, applied by TCRdb to the multiplex PCR reads, yields one record per CDR3 protein. The sample lists about 350,000 distinct CDR3 sequences, about a fifth seen once, with 3.7% in the top ten. CDR3 size: 14 residues. The V segment lost 3 bases and the J segment 4 bases; nucleotides outside the gene matches: 8. Germline V gene data show CDR1 as GTSNPN and CDR2 as SVGIG (reference sequence). This clonotype has more than one count but fewer than ten.

The sequence was collected from a young woman with Graves' hyperthyroidism. Specimen: blood. The V and J genes are TRBV30 and TRBJ1-1; 7 positions match TRBD1. This CDR3 reads CAWSRAGDSTEAFF. The CDR3 DNA follows: TGTGCCTGGAGCCGGGCGGGGGACAGCACTGAAGCTTTCTTT.